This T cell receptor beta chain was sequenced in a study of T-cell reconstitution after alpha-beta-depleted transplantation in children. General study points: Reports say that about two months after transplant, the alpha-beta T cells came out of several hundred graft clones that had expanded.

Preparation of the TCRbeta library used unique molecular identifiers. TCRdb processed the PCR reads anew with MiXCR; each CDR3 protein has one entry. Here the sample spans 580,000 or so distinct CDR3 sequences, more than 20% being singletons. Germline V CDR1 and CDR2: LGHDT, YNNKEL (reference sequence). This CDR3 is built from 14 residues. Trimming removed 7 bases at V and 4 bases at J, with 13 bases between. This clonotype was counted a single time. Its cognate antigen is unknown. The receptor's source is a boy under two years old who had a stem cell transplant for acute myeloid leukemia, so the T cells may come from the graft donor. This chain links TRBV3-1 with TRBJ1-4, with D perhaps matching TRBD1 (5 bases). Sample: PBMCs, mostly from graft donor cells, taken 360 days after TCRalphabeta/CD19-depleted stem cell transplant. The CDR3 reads CASTPRDGNEKLFF. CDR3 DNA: TGTGCCAGCACCCCCAGGGATGGTAATGAAAAACTGTTTTTT.